Below, 5 T cell receptor beta chains from the same sample are listed, as sequenced in a study of cytomegalovirus exposure and HLA in healthy donors. It was with 60 Vbeta and 13 Jbeta primers that the PCR ran. Measured with immunoSEQ multiplex PCR; TCRdb has only the in-frame clones, and not every one. The sample contains about 93,000 clones, 70% to 85% of which appear only once. Material for sequencing was PBMCs. The source is a man aged 50 to 59 in good health and CMV-seronegative.

The rearrangement joins TRBV25-1 to TRBJ2-7; the match to TRBD1 covers 8 bases. This CDR3 comprises 14 residues. Germline values: CDR1 MGHDK, CDR2 SYGVNS. The J segment lost 3 bases and the V segment lost 5 bases, leaving 6 bases of the junction unmatched. For the CDR3, the DNA is TGTGCCAGCAGTTGGGGGACAGGAATCTACGAGCAGTACTTC. Translation gives CASSWGTGIYEQYF.

CDR3 nucleotide sequence: TGCGCCAGCAGTCAAGGCGGCGGCCGAGGAGGCTACACCTTC. Translated, it gives CASSQGGGRGGYTF. V and J are TRBV23-1 and TRBJ1-2; D is undetermined. TRBV23-1 is annotated as an ORF whose role is uncertain. The germline V and J ends were trimmed by 2 bases and 8 bases, with 15 bases remaining between them. The CDR3 spans 14 residues.

This chain uses TRBV7-2 with TRBJ2-5; 8 bases agree with TRBD1. This CDR3 has 14 residues. With 4 bases clipped from V and 4 bases from J, the junction kept 5 bases outside the gene matches. Germline V gene data show CDR1 as SGHTA and CDR2 as FQGNSA. CDR3: CASSSDRGRETQYF. As DNA, the CDR3 is TGTGCCAGCAGCTCAGACAGGGGCAGAGAGACCCAGTACTTC.

The genes are TRBV7-3 and TRBJ2-1; D not certain. CDR1 and CDR2 (germline): SGHTA, FQGTGA. The CDR3 covers 17 residues. V shed 4 bases and J shed 7 bases, with 23 bases lying between them. The CDR3 protein is CASSYISGSRGGNEQFF. The CDR3 bases are TGTGCCAGCAGCTATATATCCGGGTCCCGTGGTGGGAATGAGCAGTTCTTC.

The chain uses TRBV2 and TRBJ1-2; 8 bases fit TRBD1. CDR1 is SNHLY, CDR2 FYNNEI, per germline. V lost 1 base to trimming and J lost 14 bases; unmatched junction nucleotides: 9. The CDR3 consists of 13 residues. CDR3 in amino acids: CASSEDRGGAVTF. The CDR3 nucleotides are TGTGCCAGCAGTGAAGACAGGGGGGGGGCGGTGACCTTC.